The 10 T cell receptor beta chains presented below share a single source sample, sequenced in a study of blood T cell repertoires in COVID-19. Clones were sequenced by immunoSEQ multiplex PCR, and TCRdb holds only the in-frame ones, with some missing. The sample lists about 220,000 clones; about 85% were seen once. The sample comprised peripheral blood. These receptors all come from a man aged 45 to 65 who had recovered from COVID-19.

This clone was observed a handful of times. V is TRBV2 and J is TRBJ1-5; TRBD1 matches 9 bases. The ends lost 8 bases at V and 8 bases at J; junction bases unmatched: 7. The CDR3 extends over 13 amino acids. CDR1 and CDR2 (germline): SNHLY, FYNNEI. CDR3 residues: CASATGGLKPQHF. The CDR3 DNA is TGTGCCAGCGCAACAGGGGGCTTGAAGCCCCAGCATTTT.

The chain links TRBV5-4 to TRBJ1-1; no clear D. CDR1 SGHNT and CDR2 YYREEE come from the germline V gene (reference sequence). CDR3 length: 15 residues. V lost 1 base to trimming and J lost 7 bases, with 17 bases between them. CDR3 sequence (DNA): TGTGCCAGCAGCTTGCCCGACTTCCGGGAGAGTGAAGCTTTCTTT. Amino acids: CASSLPDFRESEAFF.

The rearrangement joins TRBV27 to TRBJ2-7, with 7 bases matching TRBD2. With V trimmed by 5 bases and J by 5 bases, 18 bases remained unmatched. The CDR3 is 17 residues long. Germline V CDR1 and CDR2: MNHEY, SMNVEV (reference sequence). The DNA for the CDR3 is TGTGCCAGCAGTATCCTCGGGCCGACGGGGAGGGGACACGAGCAGTACTTC. Protein product: CASSILGPTGRGHEQYF.

V and J are TRBV24-1 and TRBJ2-7; perhaps TRBD2 as D (5 bases). V was clipped by 5 bases and J by 2 bases, with 27 bases between them. CDR1 is KGHDR, CDR2 SFDVKD, per germline. The length of the CDR3 is 19 residues. CDR3 DNA: TGTGCCACCAGTGTATGCTTCGCAGAGGAGGAGAACGCGCCCTACGAGCAGTACTTC. Protein product: CATSVCFAEEENAPYEQYF.

This clone was detected only once. V gene TRBV19 combines with J gene TRBJ1-1; the match to TRBD1 covers 7 bases. CDR3 size: 14 residues. Trimming at V came to 3 bases and at J to 1 base, leaving 2 bases not matched to a gene. Germline V CDR1 and CDR2: LNHDA, SQIVND (reference sequence). The CDR3 protein is CASSMDRSNTEAFF. The CDR3, as DNA: TGTGCCAGTAGTATGGACAGGTCGAACACTGAAGCTTTCTTT.

The chain recombines TRBV9 with TRBJ2-1; 11 nucleotides agree with TRBD2. Germline trimming cut 4 bases from V and 4 bases from J; bases unmatched to any gene: 7. CDR3 length: 16 residues. Per the germline V gene, CDR1 is SGDLS and CDR2 is YYNGEE. The CDR3 sequence: CASSSHSGRGYNEQFF. Written as DNA, the CDR3 is TGTGCCAGCAGCTCACATAGCGGGAGGGGATACAATGAGCAGTTCTTC.

There are a few counts of this clone. J is TRBJ2-7 and V is TRBV28, with 10 bases matching TRBD2. Germline-derived CDR1 and CDR2 are MDHEN and SYDVKM. With 4 bases clipped from V and 4 bases from J, the junction kept 7 bases outside the gene matches. CDR3 length: 15 residues. The CDR3 sequence is CASSSLAGVSYEQYF. DNA for the CDR3: TGTGCCAGCAGTTCCCTAGCGGGAGTCTCGTACGAGCAGTACTTC.

The rearrangement uses TRBV5-4 and TRBJ1-6; 7 bases match TRBD1. The V segment lost 4 bases and the J segment 8 bases; nucleotides outside the gene matches: 9. The CDR3 loop spans 15 amino acids. Germline V CDR1 and CDR2: SGHNT, YYREEE (reference sequence). The CDR3 sequence is CASSMTGSEDSPLHF. DNA of the CDR3: TGTGCCAGCAGCATGACAGGGAGCGAAGATTCACCCCTCCACTTT.

The chain joins TRBV21-1 to TRBJ2-5; the table's D call of TRBD2 was not tested on the DNA. TRBV21-1 is a recognized pseudogene. This CDR3 region has 14 residues. CDR3 in amino acids: CASSKREGVETQYF. The CDR3 DNA reads TGTGCCAGCAGCAAAAGGGAGGGGGTAGAGACCCAGTACTTC.

This clone came up once. This sequence joins TRBV7-6 and TRBJ1-1; D not certain. Per the germline V gene, CDR1 is SGHVS and CDR2 is FNYEAQ. CDR3 length: 15 amino acids. V was clipped by 2 bases and J by 1 base, with 11 bases between them. CDR3 nucleotide sequence: TGTGCCAGCAGCTTAAACAGCCTCGCGAACACTGAAGCTTTCTTT. Its translation: CASSLNSLANTEAFF.